This T cell receptor (beta chain) was documented in a study of blood T cells in healthy people across ages. Whole-study findings and limits: While age rose, TCR beta diversity per million T cells dropped in a roughly linear way. The diversity estimates, figures obtained from one million T cells, were considered underestimates.

The second PCR ran about 6 to 11 cycles with a sample-barcoded 5' primer and J-beta primers. CDR3-containing paired-end reads numbered at least 2.5 million in each sample. One entry per CDR3 protein, called by TCRdb with MiXCR from the 5' RACE reads. The top ten hold under 8.5% of the sample, which has over 1,300,000 distinct CDR3 sequences, 55% to 75% seen once. CDR1 is SGHTA and CDR2 is FQGNSA in the germline V gene. V lost 1 base and J lost 0, with 10 bases in between. The CDR3 is made up of 16 amino acids. A remark on this clonotype: Antigen: not known.

The sample was blood. This TCR derives from a man between 18 and 29 years old in good health. This chain joins TRBV7-2 and TRBJ2-1, with TRBD2 as a possible D gene (5 bases). CDR3 amino acids: CASSLVSESSYNEQFF. The CDR3 DNA reads TGTGCCAGCAGCTTAGTTAGCGAGAGCTCCTACAATGAGCAGTTCTTC.